This TCR beta chain came from a study of blood T cell repertoires in COVID-19 (dated by TCRdb to between 2020 and 2021). The study in broad terms: The collaborator samples originated in the United States, Italy and Spain and spanned the acute and convalescent phases of COVID-19. The material from the prospective study consisted of cDNA or gDNA derived from T cells, B-cell-depleted T cells, or PBMCs. The dataset comprised deeply sampled blood TCRbeta repertoires from subjects exposed to, actively infected with, or recovered from COVID-19. The repertoires were made available in a free public database intended to serve as a resource for research on the immune response to SARS-CoV-2. The samples were drawn from the first 160 participants of the ongoing ImmuneRACE study and from over 950 subjects provided by 6 global collaborators. Sample metadata almost always included a de-identified subject ID, COVID-19 status, age in years and sex. Where available, HLA class I and class II types were obtained from metadata supplied by the sample provider rather than from assay-based typing. What the work shows at the level of the full study, not this receptor alone: The quantity of clinical and demographic metadata differed by source and by participant and was supplied without curation.

In the prospective study, participants were roughly 18 to 95 years old, resided in 24 geographic areas of the United States, and were enrolled through a virtual design. In the prospective study, cohorts were assigned on the basis of participant-reported clinical history obtained from a screening survey and a study questionnaire. ImmuneRACE Cohort 3 recovered participants were defined by two consecutive negative NP/OP PCR tests, healthcare professional clearance, or symptom resolution. In the prospective study, mobile phlebotomists collected whole blood, serum and a nasopharyngeal or oropharyngeal swab from each participant. Over a roughly 2-month period, participants in the prospective study had the option of providing additional blood draws and questionnaires. Blood samples from the prospective study were shipped frozen or at room temperature prior to DNA extraction. Measured from the cysteine to the phenylalanine, the CDR3 is 15 residues long. Kept here is only the CDR3 DNA, which spans 45 bases and is read in frame from base 1. From the germline V gene, CDR1 is MDHEN and CDR2 is SYDVKM. Trimming leaves V shorter by 5 bases and J shorter by 2 bases, with the junction holding 3 bases beyond the gene matches.

Notes on this clone: The antigen it recognizes is unknown. Per-base qualities were not stored, and no clone one base away is much larger.

TCRbeta CDR3 regions were amplified from genomic DNA by means of the immunoSEQ Assay, a bias-controlled multiplex PCR. The authors' pipeline ran thus. The number of nucleated cells in each sample was estimated from the amplification of reference gene primers within the assay. To quantify the absolute abundance of each unique TCRbeta CDR3 rearrangement, sequence reads were collapsed and filtered. Productive Simpson clonality was computed per sample as the square root of Simpson's diversity index over productive rearrangements. TCRdb mirrors the immuneACCESS table, restricted to in-frame sequences. Some clones are absent from its copies; in checked studies, under half trace to an unresolved V gene, and the reason for the others is unknown. That table furnishes V, J and clone size, whereas the DNA furnished D and trimming. In this sample the table shows about 330,000 clones, roughly 90% of which occur a single time. Approximately 17% of the sample rests with the top ten.

Sample: PBMCs or T cells enriched from blood (not recorded which). This clonotype was obtained from a woman in her 30s who had recovered from COVID-19. The V and J segments used are TRBV28 and TRBJ2-7, and 13 bases in between align with TRBD2. CDR3 protein: CASSGTSGITYEQYF. Here is the DNA: TGTGCCAGCAGTGGGACTAGCGGGATTACCTACGAGCAGTACTTC.